This T cell receptor (beta chain) was retrieved from a study of type 1 regulatory T cells. Whole-study context: This in vitro CD4 product, T-allo10, is enriched for Tr1 cells and alloantigen-specific.

V lost 3 bases and J 7 bases, leaving 13 bases between the germline ends. Germline CDR1 and CDR2: DFQATT and SNEGSKA (reference sequence). The CDR3 sequence is 14 residues long. In TCRdb, the reads were re-called with MiXCR into one record per CDR3 protein. The sample contains approximately 100,000 distinct CDR3 sequences, about a third of which appear only once. The J gene is TRBJ1-6, the V gene TRBV20-1, with a weak D call TRBD1 (5 bases). The sequenced sample consisted of CD4+ T cells, either the whole sample or a sorted fraction (not recorded which). This clonotype was sampled from a human donor in good health. The CDR3 is CSARGVIGNSPLHF. CDR3 nucleotides: TGCAGTGCTAGGGGGGTAATAGGAAATTCACCCCTCCACTTT.